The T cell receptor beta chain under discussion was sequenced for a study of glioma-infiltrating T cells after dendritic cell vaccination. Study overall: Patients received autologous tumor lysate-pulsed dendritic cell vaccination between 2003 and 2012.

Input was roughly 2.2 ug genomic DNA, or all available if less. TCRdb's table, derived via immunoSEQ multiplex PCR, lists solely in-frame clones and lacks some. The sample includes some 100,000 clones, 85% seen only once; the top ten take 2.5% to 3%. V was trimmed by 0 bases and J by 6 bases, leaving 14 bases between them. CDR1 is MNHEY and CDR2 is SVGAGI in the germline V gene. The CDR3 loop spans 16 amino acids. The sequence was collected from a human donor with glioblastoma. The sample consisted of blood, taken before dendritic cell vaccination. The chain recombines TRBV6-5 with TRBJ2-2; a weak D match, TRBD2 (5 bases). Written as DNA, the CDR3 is TGTGCCAGCAGTTACTCGACCAGCTTCGGGGCCGGGGAGCTGTTTTTT. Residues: CASSYSTSFGAGELFF.